The 5 T cell receptor beta chains below were found in one sample sequenced in a study of T cell clusters in autoimmune cytopenias. About 39,000 genome equivalents of blood DNA were amplified for TRB. One tube held mixed TRB-A and TRB-B primer pools for touch-down PCR. TCRdb reanalyzed the multiplex PCR reads, giving one entry per CDR3 protein sequence and no DNA. This repertoire includes fewer than 7,500 distinct CDR3 sequences. The data also belong to a second study, concerning T cell repertoires in aging, cancer and after chemotherapy.

Input material: peripheral blood. These TCRs come from a human donor in good health.

The chain recombines TRBV6-1 with TRBJ2-3; TCRdb selects TRBD1, and the lack of DNA leaves this call unchecked. This CDR3 comprises 17 residues. The germline V gene has CDR1 MNHNS and CDR2 SASEGT. Here the CDR3 reads CASSESWGASITDTQYF.

This clonotype is identified as medium-sized from frequency. V gene TRBV6-5 combines with J gene TRBJ2-1; TCRdb's D call, TRBD1, is unchecked because there is no DNA. The CDR3 length is 14 residues. Germline V lookup: CDR1 MNHEY, CDR2 SVGAGI. The CDR3 protein is CASSRPGSNNEQFF.

The V and J genes are TRBV6-5 and TRBJ2-3. The CDR3 length is 13 residues. Per germline, CDR1 MNHEY and CDR2 SVGAGI. The CDR3 sequence: CASSYSDSGTQYF.

The chain links TRBV6-4 to TRBJ2-7. This CDR3 has 13 amino acids. Germline-derived CDR1 and CDR2 are MRHNA and SNTAGT. CDR3 protein: CASVSGYPYEQYF.

CDR3 in amino acids: CASSLQVGIEETQYF. The chain employs TRBV6-6 and TRBJ2-5. The CDR3 extends over 15 amino acids. Germline CDR1 and CDR2: MNHNY and SVGAGI (reference sequence).